These 24 T cell receptor beta chains share one sample of origin, sequenced in a study of cytomegalovirus exposure and HLA in healthy donors. Researchers ran the PCR with 60 Vbeta and 13 Jbeta primers. Produced via immunoSEQ multiplex PCR; TCRdb's table is partial and in-frame only. The sample lists some 150,000 clones, 60% to 80% occurring once. The sequenced sample was PBMCs. These receptors all stem from a female donor in good health and CMV-seronegative.

The rearrangement joins TRBV25-1 to TRBJ1-2; 8 nucleotides agree with TRBD1. CDR3 length equals 13 residues. J gave up 5 bases and V 4 bases, and 3 bases lay outside the gene matches. Germline CDR1 and CDR2: MGHDK and SYGVNS. DNA for the CDR3: TGTGCCAGCAGTGTCGACAGGGGATATGGCTACACCTTC. Amino acid sequence: CASSVDRGYGYTF.

The DNA of the CDR3 is TGTGCCAGCAGCCGACTAGCGGGTGAGCAGTTCTTC. This codes for CASSRLAGEQFF. The chain joins TRBV7-9 to TRBJ2-1; TRBD2 matches 10 bases. The V gene end was trimmed by 5 bases and the J gene end by 9 bases; junction bases not matched to a gene: 1. Germline V lookup: CDR1 SEHNR, CDR2 FQNEAQ (reference sequence). The CDR3 sequence is 12 residues long.

This chain joins TRBV30 and TRBJ1-3, with no clear D. Trimming left V 4 bases short and J 4 bases short, with 8 bases between. Germline V gives CDR1 GTSNPN, CDR2 SVGIG (reference sequence). CDR3 length: 12 amino acids. DNA of the CDR3: TGTGCCTGGAAGGCGCGGGGAAACACCATATATTTT. Translating it yields CAWKARGNTIYF.

The gene calls are TRBV28 and TRBJ1-4; 9 bases agree with TRBD1. Trimming took 6 bases from V and 5 from J; bases not matched to a gene: 7. Germline CDR1 MDHEN, CDR2 SYDVKM. The CDR3 consists of 15 residues. CDR3 residues: CASRRGDRVNEKLFF. The CDR3 DNA follows: TGTGCCAGCAGGAGAGGGGACAGGGTGAATGAAAAACTGTTTTTT.

The chain recombines TRBV21-1 with TRBJ1-3; TRBD1 was called by the table and not checked on the DNA. TRBV21-1 is flagged as a pseudogene. The CDR3 covers 14 residues. This CDR3 reads CASSTRDRRNTIYF. The CDR3 bases are TGTGCCAGCAGCACACGGGACAGAAGAAACACCATATATTTT.

A few counts support this clone. The chain carries TRBV30 and TRBJ1-5; D possibly corresponds to TRBD1 (5 bases). V lost 2 bases and J 0 bases, leaving 8 bases between the germline ends. The CDR3 spans 14 residues. The germline V gene encodes CDR1 GTSNPN and CDR2 SVGIG (reference sequence). The CDR3 nucleotides read TGTGCCTGGAGTAAGACAGATAGCAATCAGCCCCAGCATTTT. Translating gives CAWSKTDSNQPQHF.

CDR3 sequence: CASSTGQVYQPQHF. CDR3 DNA sequence: TGTGCCAGTAGTACAGGACAGGTTTATCAGCCCCAGCATTTT. The chain employs TRBV19 and TRBJ1-5, with 7 positions matching TRBD1. With V trimmed by 4 bases and J by 5 bases, 5 bases remained unmatched. CDR3 length: 14 amino acids. CDR1 and CDR2 from the germline V gene are LNHDA and SQIVND (reference sequence).

The V call is TRBV10-2, the J call TRBJ1-3; 10 positions match TRBD1. The CDR3 totals 16 residues. V gave up 2 bases and J gave up 2 bases; unmatched junction bases: 3. Germline V CDR1 and CDR2: WSHSY, SAAADI. CDR3 coding DNA: TGCGCCAGCAGTGAGACCGGGACAGGGGCTGGAAACACCATATATTTT. This sequence encodes CASSETGTGAGNTIYF.

This chain uses TRBV27 with TRBJ2-4; no reliable D call. Trimming removed 10 bases at V and 0 bases at J, with 10 bases between. Germline CDR1 reads MNHEY; CDR2 reads SMNVEV (reference sequence). CDR3 length: 13 residues. The CDR3 loop reads CATAQLAKNIQYF. DNA of the CDR3: TGTGCCACCGCCCAACTAGCCAAAAACATTCAGTACTTC.

The V and J genes are TRBV7-3 and TRBJ1-1; D is perhaps TRBD1 (6 bases). Germline V gives CDR1 SGHTA, CDR2 FQGTGA. The CDR3 loop spans 13 amino acids. The ends were cut back, 5 bases at V and 1 base at J, with 8 bases in the middle. CDR3 DNA: TGTGCCAGCAGCCAACAGGGGAACACTGAAGCTTTCTTT. Its translation: CASSQQGNTEAFF.

V usage is TRBV6-1 and J usage is TRBJ1-4; D may be TRBD1 (5 bases). Per the germline V gene, CDR1 is MNHNS and CDR2 is SASEGT. V was clipped by 4 bases and J by 4 bases, with 13 bases between them. The CDR3 has 15 amino acids. DNA of the CDR3: TGTGCCAGCAGTGGATTGGGGGGTAGTAATGAAAAACTGTTTTTT. Encoded protein: CASSGLGGSNEKLFF.

V gene TRBV4-1 combines with J gene TRBJ2-1; the match to TRBD2 covers 9 bases. Germline lookup yields CDR1 MGHRA and CDR2 YSYEKL. J gave up 0 bases and V 1 base, and 4 bases lay outside the gene matches. The CDR3 sequence is 17 residues long. In DNA form, the CDR3 reads TGCGCCAGCAGCCAAGGCGCGGGGGGGATCTCCTACAATGAGCAGTTCTTC. This encodes CASSQGAGGISYNEQFF.

The rearrangement links TRBV28 to TRBJ1-2; 7 positions match TRBD1. The V and J ends lost 5 bases and 4 bases, in that order; junction bases with no gene match: 10. The CDR3 has 15 residues. Germline V gives CDR1 MDHEN, CDR2 SYDVKM. The CDR3: CASSRQGLGAYGYTF. Written as DNA, the CDR3 is TGTGCCAGCAGTCGACAGGGCCTGGGAGCCTATGGCTACACCTTC.

The chain joins TRBV6-1 to TRBJ1-1; 7 bases match TRBD1. The CDR3 has 16 residues. After removal of 1 base from V and 0 bases from J, the junction contained 5 bases not matched to a gene. Germline-derived CDR1 and CDR2 are MNHNS and SASEGT. CDR3 loop: CASSEGRGVLNTEAFF. The CDR3 region has the DNA TGTGCCAGCAGTGAAGGCAGGGGGGTCCTGAACACTGAAGCTTTCTTT.

As regards this clone: The sample holds other DNA sequences that translate to the same CDR3. V and J are TRBV7-9 and TRBJ2-2; D is unresolved. Germline lookup yields CDR1 SEHNR and CDR2 FQNEAQ (reference sequence). The V end lost 9 bases, the J end lost 1 base, and 18 bases lay between the germline ends. The length of the CDR3 is 16 residues. In DNA form, the CDR3 reads TGTGCCAGTAGTTCGATCCCCCTAGGGAACACCGGGGAGCTGTTTTTT. It translates to CASSSIPLGNTGELFF.

This chain connects TRBV19 to TRBJ2-1, with TRBD2 matching 13 bases. The CDR3 spans 15 residues. The V gene's germline CDR1 is LNHDA and CDR2 SQIVND (reference sequence). Losses at the gene ends were 5 bases for V and 6 bases for J; bases not matched to a gene: 4. The CDR3 coding sequence is TGTGCCAGTAGTCCACTAGCGGGGGGGCTCAATGAGCAGTTCTTC. It codes for CASSPLAGGLNEQFF.

The rearrangement uses TRBV5-1 and TRBJ1-2; D is perhaps TRBD1 (5 bases). V was clipped by 1 base and J by 1 base, with 11 bases between them. The germline CDR1 and CDR2 sequences are SGHRS and YFSETQ. The length of the CDR3 is 15 residues. CDR3 sequence (DNA): TGCGCCAGCAGCTTGACCGGCAGGGATAACTATGGCTACACCTTC. Translated, it gives CASSLTGRDNYGYTF.

The genes are TRBV7-3 and TRBJ2-3, with 12 bases that match TRBD2. This CDR3 is built from 17 residues. Germline V CDR1 and CDR2: SGHTA, FQGTGA. V lost 5 bases to trimming and J lost 6 bases; unmatched junction nucleotides: 12. The CDR3 here is CASSQGLAGPSGDTQYF. The CDR3, as DNA: TGTGCCAGCAGCCAGGGACTAGCGGGTCCCTCAGGGGATACGCAGTATTTT.

The chain joins TRBV5-6 to TRBJ2-7; unclear D gene. Germline CDR1 is SGHDT and CDR2 is YYEEEE. Trimming cost V 2 bases and J 6 bases, with 6 bases left between them. There are 11 residues in the CDR3. The CDR3: CASSFAGEQYF. The CDR3 bases are TGTGCCAGCAGCTTCGCCGGCGAGCAGTACTTC.

This clone was observed a few times. V gene TRBV6-6 combines with J gene TRBJ1-1; D not resolved. The V end was cut by 8 bases, the J end by 0 bases, with 10 bases between. This CDR3 is 13 amino acids long. CDR1 is MNHNY and CDR2 is SVGAGI in the germline V gene (reference sequence). CDR3 region: CASRLYMNTEAFF. CDR3 DNA sequence: TGTGCCAGCCGCCTTTACATGAACACTGAAGCTTTCTTT.

The CDR3 DNA reads as TGTGCCAGCAGCCACCCAGGACAGGGAGAAAACACCATATATTTT. This encodes CASSHPGQGENTIYF. The rearrangement uses TRBV7-6 and TRBJ1-3, with 8 positions matching TRBD1. Germline CDR1 reads SGHVS; CDR2 reads FNYEAQ. V shed 5 bases and J 6 bases; nucleotides not matched to a gene: 9. This CDR3 is built from 15 residues.

A few counts support this clone. Written as DNA, the CDR3 is TGTGCCAGCAGTTACGGGACAGCCACTCGCGGCTACACCTTC. Its translation: CASSYGTATRGYTF. The genes are TRBV6-5 and TRBJ1-2; 7 bases map to TRBD1. After removal of 2 bases from V and 8 bases from J, the junction contained 8 bases not matched to a gene. Germline CDR1 reads MNHEY; CDR2 reads SVGAGI. CDR3 length equals 14 residues.

This clone was seen only once. The chain combines TRBV11-2 with TRBJ1-1; D may be TRBD1 (6 bases). Germline V CDR1 and CDR2: SGHAT, FQNNGV. The CDR3 contains 15 residues. V shed 3 bases and J shed 1 base, with 12 bases lying between them. CDR3 DNA: TGTGCCAGCAGCTTCAGGGGTCTTTCGAACACTGAAGCTTTCTTT. It encodes CASSFRGLSNTEAFF.

A word on this clone: Other DNA sequences in the same sample also yield this CDR3. V usage is TRBV6-5 and J usage is TRBJ1-1, with a weak D call TRBD1 (5 bases). V dropped 2 bases and J dropped 5 bases, with 12 bases sitting between them. The CDR3 totals 14 residues. CDR1 is MNHEY and CDR2 is SVGAGI in the germline V gene. In DNA, the CDR3 is TGTGCCAGCAGTTACGGCCAGGGTGGAACTGAAGCTTTCTTT. Translating it yields CASSYGQGGTEAFF.